Sequencing of this T cell receptor (beta chain) was carried out in a study of T cells in women clearing cervical HPV infection. Of note for this clone: The read finishes 3 residues shy of the CDR3 end, and the germline J gene is used to complete it.

Repertoires were generated with immunoSEQ multiplex PCR, while TCRdb's copy carries only in-frame clones and drops some. This repertoire includes about 30,000 clones. Germline V gene lookup returns CDR1 DFQATT and CDR2 SNEGSKA (reference sequence). Trimming cost V 0 bases and J 3 bases, with 15 bases left between them. The CDR3 contains 16 residues. The chain uses TRBV20-1 and TRBJ2-1; TRBD2 is a possible D gene (5 bases). The TCR was taken from a woman between 18 and 69 years old with a cervical HPV16 infection that either progressed to CIN3+ or cleared (not recorded which). The sequencing input was blood buffy coat. The CDR3 is CSARDGLAIFYNEQFF. The sequenced part of the CDR3 DNA is TGCAGTGCTAGAGATGGGCTAGCCATTTTCTACAATGAG.